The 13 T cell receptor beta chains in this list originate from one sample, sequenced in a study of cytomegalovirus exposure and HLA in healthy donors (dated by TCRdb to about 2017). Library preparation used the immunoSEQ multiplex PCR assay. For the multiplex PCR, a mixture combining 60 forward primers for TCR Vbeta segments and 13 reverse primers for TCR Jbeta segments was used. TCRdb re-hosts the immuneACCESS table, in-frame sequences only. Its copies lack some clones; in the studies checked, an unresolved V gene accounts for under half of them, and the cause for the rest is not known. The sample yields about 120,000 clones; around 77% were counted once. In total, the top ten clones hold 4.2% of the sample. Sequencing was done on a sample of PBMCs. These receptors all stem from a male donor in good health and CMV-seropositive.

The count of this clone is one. The CDR3 nucleotides read TGTGCCAGCAGCTTAGAATTAGCGGGGATATATACGCAGTATTTT. This codes for CASSLELAGIYTQYF. The V call is TRBV7-2, the J call TRBJ2-3; 8 nucleotides match TRBD2. The CDR3 extends over 15 amino acids. The germline V gene encodes CDR1 SGHTA and CDR2 FQGNSA. Trimming removed 1 base from V and 7 bases from J; junction bases left unmatched: 7.

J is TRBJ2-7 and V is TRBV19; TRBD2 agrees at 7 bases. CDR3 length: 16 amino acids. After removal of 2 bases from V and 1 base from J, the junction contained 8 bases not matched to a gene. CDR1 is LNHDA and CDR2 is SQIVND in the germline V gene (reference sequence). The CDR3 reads CASSIKGTIQSYEQYF. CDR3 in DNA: TGTGCCAGTAGTATAAAGGGGACTATCCAATCCTACGAGCAGTACTTC.

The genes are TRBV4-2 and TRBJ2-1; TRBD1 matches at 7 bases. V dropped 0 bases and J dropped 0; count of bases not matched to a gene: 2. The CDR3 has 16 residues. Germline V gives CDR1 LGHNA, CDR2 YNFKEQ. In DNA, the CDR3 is TGTGCCAGCAGCCAAGAGACAGGGAGCTCCTACAATGAGCAGTTCTTC. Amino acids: CASSQETGSSYNEQFF.

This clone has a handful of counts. CDR3: CASSSSGLTNTEAFF. CDR3 DNA: TGTGCCAGCAGTTCGAGCGGACTGACCAACACTGAAGCTTTCTTT. The chain links TRBV25-1 to TRBJ1-1, with D unclear. The CDR3 has 15 residues. The V end lost 5 bases, the J end lost 2 bases, and 15 bases lay between the germline ends. CDR1 and CDR2 from the germline V gene are MGHDK and SYGVNS.

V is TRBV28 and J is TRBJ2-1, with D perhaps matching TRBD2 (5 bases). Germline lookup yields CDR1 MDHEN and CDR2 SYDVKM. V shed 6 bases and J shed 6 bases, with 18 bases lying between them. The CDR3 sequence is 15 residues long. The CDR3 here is CASRAGWGVRNEQFF. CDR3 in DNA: TGTGCCAGCAGGGCGGGTTGGGGAGTTCGCAATGAGCAGTTCTTC.

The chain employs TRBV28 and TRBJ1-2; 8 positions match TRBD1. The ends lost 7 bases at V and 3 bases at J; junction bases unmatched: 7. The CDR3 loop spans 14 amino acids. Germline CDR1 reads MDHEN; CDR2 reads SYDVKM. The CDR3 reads CASNPLGQDYGYTF. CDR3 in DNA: TGTGCCAGCAATCCCCTGGGACAGGACTATGGCTACACCTTC.

The CDR3 sequence: CASSIPGSYGYTF. For the CDR3, the DNA is TGTGCCAGCAGCATACCGGGATCTTATGGCTACACCTTC. The chain links TRBV5-6 to TRBJ1-2; no reliable D call. Per germline, CDR1 SGHDT and CDR2 YYEEEE. This CDR3 is built from 13 residues. V was clipped by 4 bases and J by 5 bases, with 12 bases between them. The whole variable domain, remainder taken from reference TRBV5-6 and TRBJ1-2, is DAGVTQSPTHLIKTRGQQVTLRCSPKSGHDTVSWYQQALGQGPQFIFQYYEEEERQRGNFPDRFSGHQFPNYSSELNVNALLLGDSALYLCASSIPGSYGYTFGSGTRLTVV.

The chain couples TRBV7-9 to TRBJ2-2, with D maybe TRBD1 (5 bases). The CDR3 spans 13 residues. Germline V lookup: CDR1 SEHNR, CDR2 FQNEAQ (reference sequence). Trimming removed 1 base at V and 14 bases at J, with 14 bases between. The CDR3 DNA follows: TGTGCCAGCAGCTTAGGAACAGAGTGGGGCCTGTTTTTT. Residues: CASSLGTEWGLFF.

The CDR3 loop is CASSLTSGMNPVVEQFF. CDR3 nucleotide sequence: TGCGCCAGCAGCTTGACTAGCGGGATGAACCCTGTCGTTGAGCAGTTCTTC. The chain joins TRBV5-1 to TRBJ2-1; 10 nucleotides align to TRBD2. The CDR3 consists of 17 residues. With 1 base clipped from V and 9 bases from J, the junction kept 13 bases outside the gene matches. The germline CDR1 and CDR2 sequences are SGHRS and YFSETQ.

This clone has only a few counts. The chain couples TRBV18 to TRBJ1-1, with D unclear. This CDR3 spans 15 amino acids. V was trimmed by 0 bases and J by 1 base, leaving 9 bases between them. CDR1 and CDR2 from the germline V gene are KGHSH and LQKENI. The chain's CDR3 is CASSPPGAGNTEAFF. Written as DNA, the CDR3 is TGTGCCAGCTCACCACCGGGTGCAGGGAACACTGAAGCTTTCTTT.

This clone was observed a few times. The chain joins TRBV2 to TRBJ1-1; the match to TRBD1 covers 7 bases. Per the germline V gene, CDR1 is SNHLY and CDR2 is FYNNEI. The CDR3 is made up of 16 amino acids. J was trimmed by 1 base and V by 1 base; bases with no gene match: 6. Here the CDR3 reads CASSEVGQDSNTEAFF. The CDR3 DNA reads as TGTGCCAGCAGTGAAGTTGGACAGGACTCGAACACTGAAGCTTTCTTT. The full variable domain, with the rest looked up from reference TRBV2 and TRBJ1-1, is EPEVTQTPSHQVTQMGQEVILRCVPISNHLYFYWYRQILGQKVEFLVSFYNNEISEKSEIFDDQFSVERPDGSNFTLKIRSTKLEDSAMYFCASSEVGQDSNTEAFFGQGTRLTVV.

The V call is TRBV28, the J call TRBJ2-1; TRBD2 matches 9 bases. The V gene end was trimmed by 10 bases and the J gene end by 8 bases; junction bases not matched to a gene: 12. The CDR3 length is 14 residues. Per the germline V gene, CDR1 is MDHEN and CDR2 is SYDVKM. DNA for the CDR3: TGTGCCACCGTAAGGGGCGGGGGGGCGCATGAGCAGTTCTTC. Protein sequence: CATVRGGGAHEQFF.

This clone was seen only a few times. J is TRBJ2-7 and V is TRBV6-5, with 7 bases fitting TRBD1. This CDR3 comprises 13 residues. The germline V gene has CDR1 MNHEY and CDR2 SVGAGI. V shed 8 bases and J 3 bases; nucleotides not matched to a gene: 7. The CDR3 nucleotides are TGTGCCAGCCGGGACAGACTCTTCTACGAGCAGTACTTC. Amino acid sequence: CASRDRLFYEQYF.